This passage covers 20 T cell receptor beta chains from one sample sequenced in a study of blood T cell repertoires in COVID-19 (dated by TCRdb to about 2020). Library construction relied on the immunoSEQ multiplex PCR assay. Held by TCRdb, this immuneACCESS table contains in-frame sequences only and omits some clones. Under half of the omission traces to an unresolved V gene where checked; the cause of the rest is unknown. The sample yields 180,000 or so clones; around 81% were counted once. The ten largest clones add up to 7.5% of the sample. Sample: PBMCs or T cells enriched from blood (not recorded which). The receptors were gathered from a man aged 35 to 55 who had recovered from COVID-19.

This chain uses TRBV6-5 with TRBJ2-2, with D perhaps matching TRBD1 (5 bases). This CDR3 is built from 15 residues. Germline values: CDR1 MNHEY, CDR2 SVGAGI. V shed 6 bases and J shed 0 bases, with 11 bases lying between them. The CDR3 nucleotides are TGTGCCAGCAGGACACAGGCAACGAACACCGGGGAGCTGTTTTTT. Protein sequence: CASRTQATNTGELFF.

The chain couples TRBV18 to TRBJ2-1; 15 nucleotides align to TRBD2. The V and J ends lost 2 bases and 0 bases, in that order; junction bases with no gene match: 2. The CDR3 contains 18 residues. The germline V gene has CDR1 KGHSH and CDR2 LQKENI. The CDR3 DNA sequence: TGTGCCAGCTCACCAGGGACTAGCGGGGGGAGCTCCTACAATGAGCAGTTCTTC. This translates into CASSPGTSGGSSYNEQFF.

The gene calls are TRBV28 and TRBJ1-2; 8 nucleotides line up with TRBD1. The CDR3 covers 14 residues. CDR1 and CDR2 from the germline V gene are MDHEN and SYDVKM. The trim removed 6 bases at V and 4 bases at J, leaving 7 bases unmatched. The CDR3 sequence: CASRAGTGSYGYTF. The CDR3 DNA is TGTGCCAGCAGGGCCGGGACAGGATCCTATGGCTACACCTTC.

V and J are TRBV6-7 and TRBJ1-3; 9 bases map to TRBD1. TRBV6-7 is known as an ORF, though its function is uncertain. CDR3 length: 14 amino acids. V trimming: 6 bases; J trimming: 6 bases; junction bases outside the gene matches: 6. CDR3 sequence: CASRSGQGVNTIYF. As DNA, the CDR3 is TGTGCCAGCAGATCGGGACAGGGTGTAAACACCATATATTTT.

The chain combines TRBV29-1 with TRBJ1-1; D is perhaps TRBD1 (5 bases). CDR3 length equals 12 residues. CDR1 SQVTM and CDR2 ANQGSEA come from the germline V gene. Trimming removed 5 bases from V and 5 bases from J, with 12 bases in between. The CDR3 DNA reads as TGCAGCGTTCTGGGTCCAGGGACTGAAGCTTTCTTT. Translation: CSVLGPGTEAFF.

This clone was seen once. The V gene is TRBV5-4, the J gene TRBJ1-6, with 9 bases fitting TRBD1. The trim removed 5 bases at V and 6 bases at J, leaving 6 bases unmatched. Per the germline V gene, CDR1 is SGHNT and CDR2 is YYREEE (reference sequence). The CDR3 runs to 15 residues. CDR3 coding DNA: TGTGCCAGCAGACTGGACAGGGGTAGTAATTCACCCCTCCACTTT. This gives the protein CASRLDRGSNSPLHF.

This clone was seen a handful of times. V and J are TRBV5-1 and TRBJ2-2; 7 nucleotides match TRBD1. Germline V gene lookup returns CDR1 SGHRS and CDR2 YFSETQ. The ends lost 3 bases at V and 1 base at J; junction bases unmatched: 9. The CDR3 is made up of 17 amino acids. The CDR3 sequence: CASSSSGTALNTGELFF. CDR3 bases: TGCGCCAGCAGCTCTTCCGGGACAGCCTTGAACACCGGGGAGCTGTTTTTT.

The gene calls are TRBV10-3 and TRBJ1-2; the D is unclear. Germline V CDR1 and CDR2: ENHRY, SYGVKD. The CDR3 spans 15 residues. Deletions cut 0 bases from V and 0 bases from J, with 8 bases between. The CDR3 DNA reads TGTGCCATCAGTGAGTCGGCAGGCACTAACTATGGCTACACCTTC. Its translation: CAISESAGTNYGYTF.

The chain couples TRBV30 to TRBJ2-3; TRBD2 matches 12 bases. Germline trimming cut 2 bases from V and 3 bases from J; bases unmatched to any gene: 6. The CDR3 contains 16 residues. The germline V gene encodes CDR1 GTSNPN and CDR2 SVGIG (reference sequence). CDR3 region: CAWSPLGLAGTDTQYF. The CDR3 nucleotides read TGTGCCTGGAGTCCACTTGGACTAGCGGGGACAGATACGCAGTATTTT.

The CDR3 sequence: CASSLGRTGTDTQYF. The CDR3 DNA sequence: TGTGCCAGCAGCTTAGGCCGGACAGGGACAGATACGCAGTATTTT. The genes are TRBV7-9 and TRBJ2-3; TRBD1 aligns across 8 bases. The trim removed 1 base at V and 3 bases at J, leaving 3 bases unmatched. The germline V gene encodes CDR1 SEHNR and CDR2 FQNEAQ (reference sequence). The CDR3 is made up of 15 amino acids.

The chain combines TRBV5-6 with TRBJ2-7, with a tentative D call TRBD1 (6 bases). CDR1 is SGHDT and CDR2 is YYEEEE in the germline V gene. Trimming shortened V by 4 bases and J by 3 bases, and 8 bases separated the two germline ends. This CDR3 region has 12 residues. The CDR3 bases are TGTGCCAGCAGCCTCAGGGGCTACGAGCAGTACTTC. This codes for CASSLRGYEQYF.

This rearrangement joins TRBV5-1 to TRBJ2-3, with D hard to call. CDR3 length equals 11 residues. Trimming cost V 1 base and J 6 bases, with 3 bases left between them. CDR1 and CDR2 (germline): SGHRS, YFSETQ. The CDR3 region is CASSLRDTQYF. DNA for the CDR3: TGCGCCAGCAGCTTGCGGGATACGCAGTATTTT. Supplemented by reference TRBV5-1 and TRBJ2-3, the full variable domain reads KAGVTQTPRYLIKTRGQQVTLSCSPISGHRSVSWYQQTPGQGLQFLFEYFSETQRNKGNFPGRFSGRQFSNSRSEMNVSTLELGDSALYLCASSLRDTQYFGPGTRLTVL.

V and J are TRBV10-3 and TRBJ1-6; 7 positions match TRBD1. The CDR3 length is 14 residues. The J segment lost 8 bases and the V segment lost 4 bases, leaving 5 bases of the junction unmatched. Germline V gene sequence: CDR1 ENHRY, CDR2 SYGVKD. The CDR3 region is CAISADREYSPLHF. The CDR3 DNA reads TGTGCCATCAGTGCTGACAGGGAATATTCACCCCTCCACTTT.

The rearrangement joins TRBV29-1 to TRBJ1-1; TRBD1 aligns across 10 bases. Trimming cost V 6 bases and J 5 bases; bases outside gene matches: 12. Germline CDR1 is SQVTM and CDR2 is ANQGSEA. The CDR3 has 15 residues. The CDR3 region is CSVPVRDRGRTEAFF. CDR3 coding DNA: TGCAGCGTACCTGTTCGGGACAGGGGTAGAACTGAAGCTTTCTTT.

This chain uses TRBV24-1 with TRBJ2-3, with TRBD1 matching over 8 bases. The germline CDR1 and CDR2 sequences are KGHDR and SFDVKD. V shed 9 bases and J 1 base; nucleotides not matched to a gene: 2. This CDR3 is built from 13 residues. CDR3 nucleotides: TGTGCCACCCAGGGGGCCGGCACAGATACGCAGTATTTT. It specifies CATQGAGTDTQYF.

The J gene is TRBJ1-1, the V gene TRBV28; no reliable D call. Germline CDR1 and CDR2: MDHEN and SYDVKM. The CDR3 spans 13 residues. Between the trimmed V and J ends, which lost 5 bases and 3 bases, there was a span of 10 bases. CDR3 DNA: TGTGCCAGCAGTCGCAGCGAGTACACTGAAGCTTTCTTT. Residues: CASSRSEYTEAFF. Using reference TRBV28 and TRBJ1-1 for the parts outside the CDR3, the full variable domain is DVKVTQSSRYLVKRTGEKVFLECVQDMDHENMFWYRQDPGLGLRLIYFSYDVKMKEKGDIPEGYSVSREKKERFSLILESASTNQTSMYLCASSRSEYTEAFFGQGTRLTVV.

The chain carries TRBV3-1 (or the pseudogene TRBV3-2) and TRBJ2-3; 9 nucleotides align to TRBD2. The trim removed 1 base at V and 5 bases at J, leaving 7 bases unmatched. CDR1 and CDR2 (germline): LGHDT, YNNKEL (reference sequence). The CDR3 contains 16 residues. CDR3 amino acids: CASSQGIGGGVDTQYF. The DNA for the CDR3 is TGTGCCAGCAGCCAAGGGATTGGCGGGGGGGTAGATACGCAGTATTTT.

This chain's CDR3 is CASSGERGGRGTQYF. The CDR3 DNA sequence: TGCGCCAGCAGTGGAGAGCGGGGGGGCCGGGGGACCCAGTACTTC. V gene TRBV10-2 combines with J gene TRBJ2-5; 10 nucleotides match TRBD2. J was trimmed by 7 bases and V by 4 bases; bases with no gene match: 9. CDR3 length: 15 residues. Germline CDR1 is WSHSY and CDR2 is SAAADI.

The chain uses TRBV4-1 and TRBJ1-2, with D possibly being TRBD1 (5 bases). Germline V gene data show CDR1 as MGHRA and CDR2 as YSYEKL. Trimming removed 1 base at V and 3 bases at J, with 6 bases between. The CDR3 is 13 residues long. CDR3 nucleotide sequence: TGCGCCAGCAGCCAAGTAGGGGACTATGGCTACACCTTC. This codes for CASSQVGDYGYTF.

The DNA of the CDR3 is TGCAGTGCTAGTAGTTTCGCGGTTCGTACCCTCCACTTT. As protein: CSASSFAVRTLHF. V usage is TRBV20-1 and J usage is TRBJ1-6; D not resolved. CDR3 size: 13 residues. Looked up from germline, CDR1 is DFQATT and CDR2 is SNEGSKA (reference sequence). V was cut by 3 bases and J by 14 bases, with 17 bases left in between.